These T cell receptor beta chains were read from a single sample in a study of B cell selection in AIRE deficiency. The protocol was immunoSEQ multiplex PCR, while the TCRdb copy is restricted to in-frame clones and leaves out a portion. The sample records 20,000 to 30,000 clones, about 95% being singletons. The material sequenced was CD4+CD127+ conventional T cells sorted from PBMCs. The source of these receptors is a human donor in good health. Both conserved end residues are part of each CDR3. A D gene is named only where the DNA matches it firmly. Rows give clone size only sometimes, using once, few, many, or a class for an expanded clone.

J gene: TRBJ1-1
V gene: TRBV5-1
D gene: NA
clone size: NA
CDR3 DNA: TGCGCCAGCAGCTTGTTGAGGGCGAATAACACTGAAGCTTTCTTT
CDR3 protein: CASSLLRANNTEAFF

J gene: TRBJ1-6
V gene: TRBV11-2
D gene: TRBD1
clone size: NA
CDR3 DNA: TGTGCCAGCAGCCGGGACAGGGGAAGTTCACCCCTCCACTTT
CDR3 protein: CASSRDRGSSPLHF

J gene: TRBJ1-2
V gene: TRBV4-3
D gene: NA
clone size: NA
CDR3 DNA: TGCGCCAGCAGCCAGAGAGGCAGTGGCTATACCTTC
CDR3 protein: CASSQRGSGYTF

J gene: TRBJ2-5
V gene: TRBV5-4
D gene: TRBD2
clone size: NA
CDR3 DNA: TGTGCCAGCAGCTCACCCTCAGCGGGAGGAGAGACCCAGTACTTC
CDR3 protein: CASSSPSAGGETQYF

J gene: TRBJ2-2
V gene: TRBV18
D gene: NA
clone size: NA
CDR3 DNA: TGTGCCAGCTCACGAATGCAGGGATCCACCGGGGAGCTGTTTTTT
CDR3 protein: CASSRMQGSTGELFF

J gene: TRBJ1-1
V gene: TRBV5-1
D gene: NA
clone size: once
CDR3 DNA: TGCGCCAGCAGCACGGGGTCCATGAACACTGAAGCTTTCTTT
CDR3 protein: CASSTGSMNTEAFF

J gene: TRBJ2-1
V gene: TRBV27
D gene: TRBD2
clone size: NA
CDR3 DNA: TGTGCCAGCAGTTCCGCGGGAGGAAAATTTGAGCAGTTCTTC
CDR3 protein: CASSSAGGKFEQFF

J gene: TRBJ2-5
V gene: TRBV7-9
D gene: TRBD1
clone size: NA
CDR3 DNA: TGTGCCAGCAGCCTCGGGGACAGGGTGGGAGAGACCCAGTACTTC
CDR3 protein: CASSLGDRVGETQYF

J gene: TRBJ2-7
V gene: TRBV5-6
D gene: TRBD2
clone size: NA
CDR3 DNA: TGTGCCAGCAGCCTTACTAGCGGGAGAATTTACGAGCAGTACTTC
CDR3 protein: CASSLTSGRIYEQYF

J gene: TRBJ2-7
V gene: TRBV18
D gene: TRBD2
clone size: NA
CDR3 DNA: TGTGCCAGCTCACAGAACCCCGGGACTAGCGGGAGGACCCTCTACGAGCAGTACTTC
CDR3 protein: CASSQNPGTSGRTLYEQYF

J gene: TRBJ1-2
V gene: TRBV28
D gene: NA
clone size: NA
CDR3 DNA: TGTGCCAGCAGTTTATCTGAGACCTATGGCTACACCTTC
CDR3 protein: CASSLSETYGYTF

J gene: TRBJ2-1
V gene: TRBV5-1
D gene: TRBD1
clone size: NA
CDR3 DNA: TGCGCCAGCAGCCAGACAGGGGGCTTCGAGGGTGAGCAGTTCTTC
CDR3 protein: CASSQTGGFEGEQFF

J gene: TRBJ2-2
V gene: TRBV7-2
D gene: TRBD2
clone size: NA
CDR3 DNA: TGTGCCAGCAGCTTAGGTCCTAGCGGGACGGGCGGGGAGCTGTTTTTT
CDR3 protein: CASSLGPSGTGGELFF

J gene: TRBJ2-1
V gene: TRBV7-7
D gene: NA
clone size: NA
CDR3 DNA: TGTGCCAGCAGCCAAGGACCGGCCCGTAATGAGCAGTTCTTC
CDR3 protein: CASSQGPARNEQFF

J gene: TRBJ2-3
V gene: TRBV5-4
D gene: TRBD1
clone size: NA
CDR3 DNA: TGTGCCAGCAGCTCCCCCCAGGGGGCTAGCTCAAAGGGCACAGATACGCAGTATTTT
CDR3 protein: CASSSPQGASSKGTDTQYF

J gene: TRBJ2-5
V gene: TRBV7-8
D gene: NA
clone size: NA
CDR3 DNA: TGTGCCAGCAGCTTAGTGCCGGCTGGTCGCGAGACCCAGTACTTC
CDR3 protein: CASSLVPAGRETQYF

J gene: TRBJ2-3
V gene: TRBV2
D gene: NA
clone size: NA
CDR3 DNA: TGTGCCAGCAGTACCACCCCTGGACTAACCGCTGGAACGCAGTATTTT
CDR3 protein: CASSTTPGLTAGTQYF

J gene: TRBJ1-4
V gene: TRBV15
D gene: NA
clone size: NA
CDR3 DNA: TGTGCCACCAGGGTTTCCCCAACTAATGAAAAACTGTTTTTT
CDR3 protein: CATRVSPTNEKLFF

J gene: TRBJ1-5
V gene: TRBV6-5
D gene: NA
clone size: once
CDR3 DNA: TGTGCCAGCAGAGCAGGACTCTCCCGGCAGCCCCAGCATTTT
CDR3 protein: CASRAGLSRQPQHF

J gene: TRBJ1-5
V gene: TRBV7-4
D gene: TRBD1
clone size: NA
CDR3 DNA: TGTGCCAGCAGCCCGGGGACAGGGGGCGATCAGCCCCAGCATTTT
CDR3 protein: CASSPGTGGDQPQHF

J gene: TRBJ2-1
V gene: TRBV5-1
D gene: TRBD2
clone size: NA
CDR3 DNA: TGCGCCAGCAGCTTGGAGGCTAGCGGGAGGAATGAGCAGTTCTTC
CDR3 protein: CASSLEASGRNEQFF

J gene: TRBJ1-4
V gene: TRBV5-4
D gene: TRBD1
clone size: NA
CDR3 DNA: TGTGCCAGCAGCCGCGGGACAGGGGATAATGAAAAACTGTTTTTT
CDR3 protein: CASSRGTGDNEKLFF

J gene: TRBJ2-7
V gene: TRBV20-1
D gene: NA
clone size: NA
CDR3 DNA: TGCAGTGCTAGACTTTACGAGCAGTACTTC
CDR3 protein: CSARLYEQYF

J gene: TRBJ2-7
V gene: TRBV5-4
D gene: NA
clone size: NA
CDR3 DNA: TGTGCCAGCAGCCAAGAAGGGGGTCCCTACGAGCAGTACTTC
CDR3 protein: CASSQEGGPYEQYF

J gene: TRBJ2-3
V gene: TRBV10-1
D gene: TRBD2
clone size: NA
CDR3 DNA: TGCGCCAGCTACCGGGGCGGGAGCGCAGATACGCAGTATTTT
CDR3 protein: CASYRGGSADTQYF

J gene: TRBJ2-5
V gene: TRBV19
D gene: NA
clone size: once
CDR3 DNA: TGTGCCAGTAGTCCGGACTTAGGAGAGACCCAGTACTTC
CDR3 protein: CASSPDLGETQYF

J gene: TRBJ2-7
V gene: TRBV2
D gene: TRBD1
clone size: NA
CDR3 DNA: TGTGCCAGCAATAGGGGACAGGGGGCGTATAAGCAGTACTTC
CDR3 protein: CASNRGQGAYKQYF

J gene: TRBJ2-7
V gene: TRBV7-2
D gene: NA
clone size: NA
CDR3 DNA: TGTGCCAGCAGATCAAGGGGGGATGCTGACGAGCAGTACTTC
CDR3 protein: CASRSRGDADEQYF

J gene: TRBJ1-2
V gene: TRBV5-1
D gene: NA
clone size: NA
CDR3 DNA: TGCGCCAGCAGCTTGGATCCAGGGAACTATGGCTACACCTTC
CDR3 protein: CASSLDPGNYGYTF

J gene: TRBJ2-7
V gene: TRBV2
D gene: NA
clone size: NA
CDR3 DNA: TGTGCCAGCAGTGAAGAGATGTCTGCCGAGCAGTACTTC
CDR3 protein: CASSEEMSAEQYF

J gene: TRBJ2-1
V gene: TRBV2
D gene: TRBD1
clone size: NA
CDR3 DNA: TGTGCCAGCAGTGGGGGGCCGACAGGGAAAAATGAGCAGTTCTTC
CDR3 protein: CASSGGPTGKNEQFF

J gene: TRBJ2-5
V gene: TRBV29-1
D gene: TRBD2
clone size: NA
CDR3 DNA: TGCAGCGTTGACCCTAGCGGAGAGACCCAGTACTTC
CDR3 protein: CSVDPSGETQYF

J gene: TRBJ1-2
V gene: TRBV4-2
D gene: NA
clone size: NA
CDR3 DNA: TGTGCCAGCAGCTCTAGGATTACAGCTAACTATGGCTACACCTTC
CDR3 protein: CASSSRITANYGYTF

J gene: TRBJ1-4
V gene: TRBV7-9
D gene: NA
clone size: NA
CDR3 DNA: TGTGCCAGCAGCTCGCCAGGCGGTCATGAAAAACTGTTTTTT
CDR3 protein: CASSSPGGHEKLFF

J gene: TRBJ2-3
V gene: TRBV29-1
D gene: TRBD2
clone size: NA
CDR3 DNA: TGCAGCGTTGGGGCGGGAGGCTCCACAGATACGCAGTATTTT
CDR3 protein: CSVGAGGSTDTQYF

J gene: TRBJ2-7
V gene: TRBV7-2
D gene: TRBD2
clone size: NA
CDR3 DNA: TGTGCCAGCAGCTTAGTGCTAGCGGGAGGGCCATACGAGCAGTACTTC
CDR3 protein: CASSLVLAGGPYEQYF

J gene: TRBJ1-6
V gene: TRBV6-5
D gene: NA
clone size: once
CDR3 DNA: TGTGCCAGCACCCTACTTAGCTCCTATAATTCACCCCTCCACTTT
CDR3 protein: CASTLLSSYNSPLHF

J gene: TRBJ1-3
V gene: TRBV5-3
D gene: NA
clone size: NA
CDR3 DNA: TGTGCCAGCAGCTTGGACAGCTCAGGCGGAAACACCATATATTTT
CDR3 protein: CASSLDSSGGNTIYF

J gene: TRBJ2-5
V gene: TRBV28
D gene: TRBD1
clone size: NA
CDR3 DNA: TGTGCCAGCAGTTCACGGACAGGGGAGGGAAGAGAGACCCAGTACTTC
CDR3 protein: CASSSRTGEGRETQYF

J gene: TRBJ2-1
V gene: TRBV18
D gene: TRBD2
clone size: NA
CDR3 DNA: TGTGCCAGCTCACCAATCTTAGCGGGAGGGGATGAGCAGTTCTTC
CDR3 protein: CASSPILAGGDEQFF